The rows below give T cell receptor beta chains drawn from one sample of a study of radiation and T cells in renal cell carcinoma. Measured with immunoSEQ multiplex PCR; TCRdb has only the in-frame clones, and not every one. The table records approximately 120,000 clones, roughly 80% of them present only once. The material sequenced was blood, taken from a patient whose treatment included radiotherapy and nephrectomy. The receptor set was obtained from a woman aged 55-70 years with renal cell carcinoma. CDR3s include the opening cysteine and the closing phenylalanine or tryptophan. The D gene is left open where the match is weak. Not every row has a clone size; where given, it reads once, few, many or a size class.

V	J	D	size	length	CDR3	DNA
TRBV19	TRBJ1-5	TRBD1	.	19	CASSLRPGQGAIGHQPQHF	TGTGCCAGTAGCCTAAGACCGGGACAGGGGGCCATCGGTCATCAGCCCCAGCATTTT
TRBV6-5	TRBJ1-6	.	.	14	CASGHGDNYSPLHF	TGTGCCAGTGGTCATGGGGACAATTATTCACCCCTCCACTTT
TRBV27	TRBJ2-7	.	once	13	CASSLQVAYEQYF	TGTGCCAGCAGTTTACAGGTAGCCTACGAGCAGTACTTC
TRBV5-6	TRBJ2-7	.	once	17	CASSWGEKDRYSYEQYF	TGTGCCAGCAGCTGGGGAGAAAAGGACAGATATTCCTACGAGCAGTACTTC
TRBV30	TRBJ2-7	TRBD1	.	14	CAWSPGTGVTKQYF	TGTGCCTGGAGTCCCGGGACAGGGGTTACGAAGCAGTACTTC
TRBV6-5	TRBJ1-2	.	.	14	CASSYGQGRNGYTF	TGTGCCAGCAGTTACGGGCAGGGGAGGAATGGCTACACCTTC
TRBV9	TRBJ1-1	TRBD1	few	17	CASSVGPLQGPDTEAFF	TGTGCCAGCAGCGTTGGGCCCCTACAGGGGCCGGACACTGAAGCTTTCTTT
TRBV19	TRBJ1-1	TRBD1	.	14	CASSIWTGETEAFF	TGTGCCAGTAGTATTTGGACAGGGGAAACTGAAGCTTTCTTT
TRBV4-3	TRBJ2-3	TRBD1	.	18	CASSQAGQGAYLTDTQYF	TGCGCCAGCAGCCAAGCTGGACAGGGGGCTTACCTGACAGATACGCAGTATTTT
TRBV19	TRBJ1-5	.	few	14	CASSFRDLYQPQHF	TGTGCCAGTAGCTTCCGGGACCTCTATCAGCCCCAGCATTTT
TRBV28	TRBJ1-1	TRBD1	.	18	CASSLLRQGGGENTEAFF	TGTGCCAGCAGTTTACTCCGACAGGGAGGGGGCGAGAACACTGAAGCTTTCTTT
TRBV19	TRBJ2-7	TRBD2	.	16	CASSYAAAGGGYEQYF	TGTGCCAGTAGTTACGCGGCCGCGGGCGGGGGTTACGAGCAGTACTTC
TRBV18	TRBJ2-3	.	.	15	CASSPSTGGTDTQYF	TGTGCCAGCTCACCAAGCACAGGAGGCACAGATACGCAGTATTTT
TRBV19	TRBJ2-2	TRBD2	.	16	CASRTSWAGRAGELFF	TGTGCCAGTAGAACTTCGTGGGCAGGGAGGGCCGGGGAGCTGTTTTTT
TRBV9	TRBJ1-2	.	.	15	CASSVDADPNYGYTF	TGTGCCAGCAGCGTAGATGCAGATCCAAACTATGGCTACACCTTC
TRBV28	TRBJ2-1	TRBD1	.	15	CASNQGQGFYNEQFF	TGTGCCAGCAACCAAGGACAGGGGTTCTACAATGAGCAGTTCTTC
TRBV15	TRBJ1-5	.	.	15	CATSRLGGGNQPQHF	TGTGCCACCAGCAGGCTGGGGGGAGGCAATCAGCCCCAGCATTTT
TRBV9	TRBJ2-1	.	.	15	CASSQFEGSYNEQFF	TGTGCCAGCAGCCAATTCGAGGGCTCCTACAATGAGCAGTTCTTC
TRBV4-1	TRBJ2-5	TRBD2	once	13	CASSHPRGETQYF	TGCGCCAGCAGCCACCCGCGGGGGGAGACCCAGTACTTC
TRBV6-1	TRBJ2-1	TRBD1	.	14	CASSGTGSYNEQFF	TGTGCCAGCAGTGGGACAGGGTCCTACAATGAGCAGTTCTTC
TRBV6-5	TRBJ1-2	.	.	15	CASSYSFRGNYGYTF	TGTGCCAGCAGTTACTCGTTTAGGGGGAACTATGGCTACACCTTC
TRBV6-1	TRBJ2-7	.	once	15	CASSEGSAVTYEQYF	TGTGCCAGCAGTGAAGGCTCAGCCGTTACCTACGAGCAGTACTTC
TRBV7-2	TRBJ1-1	.	.	16	CASSRRAGSTNTEAFF	TGTGCCAGCAGCCGCAGGGCAGGGTCGACCAACACTGAAGCTTTCTTT
TRBV7-9	TRBJ1-3	TRBD1	.	16	CASSYFQGVSGNTIYF	TGTGCCAGCAGCTACTTCCAGGGGGTCTCTGGAAACACCATATATTTT
TRBV2	TRBJ2-5	.	.	15	CASTKGAGGGETQYF	TGTGCCAGCACCAAAGGGGCAGGGGGGGGTGAGACCCAGTACTTC
TRBV25-1	TRBJ1-1	.	.	17	CASSFGGLGRENTEAFF	TGTGCCAGCAGTTTTGGGGGGTTAGGGCGAGAGAACACTGAAGCTTTCTTT
TRBV19	TRBJ2-7	.	.	14	CASSIGLGRYEQYF	TGTGCCAGTAGTATAGGACTGGGCCGCTACGAGCAGTACTTC
TRBV4-3	TRBJ1-2	.	.	13	CASSQGEGLGYTF	TGCGCCAGCAGCCAGGGGGAGGGCCTTGGCTACACCTTC
TRBV6-6	TRBJ2-7	TRBD1	.	15	CASSYGQGASYEQYF	TGTGCCAGCAGTTACGGACAGGGAGCCTCCTACGAGCAGTACTTC
TRBV9	TRBJ2-7	.	few	14	CASSVGGPSYEQYF	TGTGCCAGCAGCGTAGGGGGGCCCTCCTACGAGCAGTACTTC
TRBV9	TRBJ2-5	.	few	15	CASSVHLDPYEAQYF	TGTGCCAGCAGCGTCCACTTAGATCCTTATGAGGCCCAGTACTTC
TRBV7-7	TRBJ2-1	TRBD2	.	16	CASSSHSGSSYNEQFF	TGTGCTAGCAGCTCCCATAGCGGGAGCTCCTACAATGAGCAGTTCTTC
TRBV28	TRBJ2-7	.	.	18	CASSFRRGRLAGITEQYF	TGTGCCAGCAGTTTCCGCAGGGGGCGTCTAGCGGGAATCACCGAGCAGTACTTC
TRBV6-1	TRBJ1-1	.	.	14	CATGVGTSNTEAFF	TGTGCCACCGGAGTCGGGACCTCGAACACTGAAGCTTTCTTT
TRBV7-6	TRBJ2-7	.	.	13	CASSAGTPYEQYF	TGTGCCAGCAGCGCCGGGACACCCTACGAGCAGTACTTC
TRBV5-1	TRBJ1-1	.	.	13	CASSGGDNTEAFF	TGCGCCAGCAGCGGGGGCGATAACACTGAAGCTTTCTTT
TRBV30	TRBJ2-3	TRBD2	.	13	CAGSGKGTDTRYF	TGTGCCGGCAGCGGGAAGGGCACAGATACGCGGTATTTT
TRBV5-1	TRBJ1-2	TRBD1	.	14	CASSPDREIYGYTF	TGCGCCAGCAGCCCGGACAGGGAGATCTATGGCTACACCTTC
TRBV6-5	TRBJ2-1	TRBD2	.	14	CASSSPAGDNEQFF	TGTGCCAGCAGTTCGCCAGCGGGAGACAATGAGCAGTTCTTC
TRBV5-1	TRBJ1-2	.	.	13	CASSAGTDYGYTF	TGCGCCAGCAGCGCCGGGACGGACTATGGCTACACCTTC
TRBV13	TRBJ1-2	TRBD1	.	18	CASSLASNRDRGSVGYTF	TGTGCCAGCAGCTTAGCCAGCAACCGGGACAGGGGGTCGGTTGGCTACACCTTC
TRBV19	TRBJ2-1	TRBD2	.	16	CASSISALAGVGEQFF	TGTGCCAGTAGTATCTCGGCACTAGCGGGAGTTGGTGAGCAGTTCTTC
TRBV11-1	TRBJ2-3	TRBD2	few	16	CASSHPGGSGTDTQYF	TGTGCCAGCAGCCACCCCGGCGGGAGTGGTACAGATACGCAGTATTTT
TRBV6-6	TRBJ2-5	TRBD2	.	16	CASSSIFGTSIETQYF	TGTGCCAGCAGCTCCATTTTCGGGACTAGCATCGAGACCCAGTACTTC
TRBV6-6	TRBJ1-1	TRBD1	few	12	CASVRGGTEAFF	TGTGCCAGCGTCAGGGGGGGCACTGAAGCTTTCTTT
TRBV5-4	TRBJ2-3	.	.	12	CASSFSPGTQYF	TGTGCCAGCAGCTTTAGCCCAGGTACGCAGTATTTT
TRBV20-1	TRBJ2-1	TRBD2	.	11	CSAGLAASQFF	TGCAGTGCTGGACTAGCGGCCTCTCAGTTCTTC
TRBV11-2	TRBJ1-2	.	.	14	CASAPGWGVGGYTF	TGTGCCAGCGCCCCAGGTTGGGGGGTTGGTGGCTACACCTTC
TRBV7-9	TRBJ2-5	.	.	15	CASSLSGLIQETQYF	TGTGCCAGCAGCTTATCAGGGTTGATCCAAGAGACCCAGTACTTC
TRBV5-1	TRBJ2-5	.	.	12	CASSSIQETQYF	TGCGCCAGCAGCTCAATCCAAGAGACCCAGTACTTC
TRBV5-6	TRBJ1-1	TRBD1	.	14	CASSLNRGRTEAFF	TGTGCCAGCAGCTTGAACAGGGGGCGAACTGAAGCTTTCTTT
TRBV6-5	TRBJ1-1	.	.	13	CASSEKGNTEAFF	TGTGCCAGCAGTGAAAAGGGTAATACTGAAGCTTTCTTT